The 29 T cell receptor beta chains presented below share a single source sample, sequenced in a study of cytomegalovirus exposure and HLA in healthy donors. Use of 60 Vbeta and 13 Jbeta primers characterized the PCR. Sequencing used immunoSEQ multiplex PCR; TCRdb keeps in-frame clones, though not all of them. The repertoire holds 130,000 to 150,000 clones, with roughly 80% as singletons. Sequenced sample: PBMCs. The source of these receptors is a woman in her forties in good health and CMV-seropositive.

The CDR3 sequence: CASSSRGTETQYF. The CDR3 nucleotides are TGTGCCAGCAGCTCTCGGGGAACGGAGACCCAGTACTTC. J is TRBJ2-5 and V is TRBV5-5; maybe TRBD2 (5 bases). The CDR3 spans 13 residues. Trimming stripped 3 bases from V and 5 bases from J, with 11 bases between. Germline assignment: CDR1 SGHKS and CDR2 YYEKEE (reference sequence).

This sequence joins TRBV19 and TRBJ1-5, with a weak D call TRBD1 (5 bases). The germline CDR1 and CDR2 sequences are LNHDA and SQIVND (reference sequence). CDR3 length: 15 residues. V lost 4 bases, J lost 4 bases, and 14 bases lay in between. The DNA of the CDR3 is TGTGCCAGTAGTACGGCCTCAGGGTCAAATCAGCCCCAGCATTTT. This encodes CASSTASGSNQPQHF.

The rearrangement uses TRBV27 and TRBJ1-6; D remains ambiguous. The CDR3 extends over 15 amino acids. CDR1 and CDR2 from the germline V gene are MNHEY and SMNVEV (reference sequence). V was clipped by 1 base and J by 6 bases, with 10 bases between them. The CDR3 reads CASSLYGGSNSPLHF. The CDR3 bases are TGTGCCAGCAGTTTATACGGCGGTTCTAATTCACCCCTCCACTTT.

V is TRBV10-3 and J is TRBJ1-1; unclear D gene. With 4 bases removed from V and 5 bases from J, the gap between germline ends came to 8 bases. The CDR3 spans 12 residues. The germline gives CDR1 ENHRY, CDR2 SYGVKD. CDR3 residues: CAISASMTEAFF. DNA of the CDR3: TGTGCCATCAGTGCTAGTATGACTGAAGCTTTCTTT.

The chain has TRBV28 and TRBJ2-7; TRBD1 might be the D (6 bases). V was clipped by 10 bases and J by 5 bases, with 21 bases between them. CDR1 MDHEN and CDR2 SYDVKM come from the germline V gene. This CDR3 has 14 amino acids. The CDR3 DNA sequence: TGTGCCACCGCAACCGGGACATCGGGTAACGAGCAGTACTTC. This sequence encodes CATATGTSGNEQYF.

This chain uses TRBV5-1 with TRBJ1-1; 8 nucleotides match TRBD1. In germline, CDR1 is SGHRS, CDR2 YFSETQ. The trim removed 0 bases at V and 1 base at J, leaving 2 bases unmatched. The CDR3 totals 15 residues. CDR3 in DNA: TGCGCCAGCAGCTTGGCGGACAGGGAGAACACTGAAGCTTTCTTT. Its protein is CASSLADRENTEAFF.

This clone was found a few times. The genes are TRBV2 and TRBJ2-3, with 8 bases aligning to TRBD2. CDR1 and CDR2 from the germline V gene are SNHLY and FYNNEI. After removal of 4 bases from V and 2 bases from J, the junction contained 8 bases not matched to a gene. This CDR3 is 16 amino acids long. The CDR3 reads CASSGSPGGNTDTQYF. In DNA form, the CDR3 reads TGTGCCAGCAGTGGCTCTCCGGGGGGGAACACAGATACGCAGTATTTT.

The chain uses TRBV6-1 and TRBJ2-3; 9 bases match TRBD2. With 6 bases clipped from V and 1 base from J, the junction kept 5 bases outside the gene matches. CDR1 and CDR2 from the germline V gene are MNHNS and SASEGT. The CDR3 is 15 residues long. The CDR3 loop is CASRGGGAGTDTQYF. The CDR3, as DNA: TGTGCCAGCAGAGGCGGGGGGGCGGGCACAGATACGCAGTATTTT.

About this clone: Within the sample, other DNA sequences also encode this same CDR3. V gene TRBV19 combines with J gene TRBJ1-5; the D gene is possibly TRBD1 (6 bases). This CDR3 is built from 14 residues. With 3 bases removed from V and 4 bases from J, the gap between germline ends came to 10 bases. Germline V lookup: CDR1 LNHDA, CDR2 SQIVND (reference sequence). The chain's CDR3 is CASSILTGNQPQHF. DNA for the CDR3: TGTGCCAGTAGTATTTTGACAGGAAATCAGCCCCAGCATTTT.

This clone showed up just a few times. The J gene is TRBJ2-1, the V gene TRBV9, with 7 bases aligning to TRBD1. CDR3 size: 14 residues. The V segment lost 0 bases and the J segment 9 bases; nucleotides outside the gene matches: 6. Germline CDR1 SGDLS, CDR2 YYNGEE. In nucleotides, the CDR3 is TGTGCCAGCAGCGTAGCCTACAGGGGCGGTGAGCAGTTCTTC. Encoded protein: CASSVAYRGGEQFF.

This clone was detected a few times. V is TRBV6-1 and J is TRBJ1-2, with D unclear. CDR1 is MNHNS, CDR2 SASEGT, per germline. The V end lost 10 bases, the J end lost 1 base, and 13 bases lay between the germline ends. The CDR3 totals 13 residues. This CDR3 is CAIMTEDNYGYTF. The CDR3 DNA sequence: TGTGCCATCATGACGGAGGATAACTATGGCTACACCTTC.

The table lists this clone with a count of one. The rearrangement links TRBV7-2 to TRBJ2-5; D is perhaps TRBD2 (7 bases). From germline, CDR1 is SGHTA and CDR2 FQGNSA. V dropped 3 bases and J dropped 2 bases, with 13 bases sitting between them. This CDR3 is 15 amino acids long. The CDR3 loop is CASSFAGAAQETQYF. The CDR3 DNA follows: TGTGCCAGCAGCTTCGCGGGGGCCGCACAAGAGACCCAGTACTTC.

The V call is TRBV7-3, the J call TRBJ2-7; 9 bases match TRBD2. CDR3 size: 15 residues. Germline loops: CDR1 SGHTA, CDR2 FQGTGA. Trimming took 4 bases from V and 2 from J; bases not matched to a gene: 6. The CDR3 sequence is CASSWEGGGAYEQYF. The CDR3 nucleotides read TGTGCCAGCAGCTGGGAAGGCGGGGGGGCCTACGAGCAGTACTTC.

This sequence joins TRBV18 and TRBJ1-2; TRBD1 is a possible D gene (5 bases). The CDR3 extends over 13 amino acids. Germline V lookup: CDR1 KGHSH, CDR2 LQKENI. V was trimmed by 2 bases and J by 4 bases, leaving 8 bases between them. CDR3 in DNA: TGTGCCAGCTCACCAAAACAGGTCTATGGCTACACCTTC. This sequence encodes CASSPKQVYGYTF.

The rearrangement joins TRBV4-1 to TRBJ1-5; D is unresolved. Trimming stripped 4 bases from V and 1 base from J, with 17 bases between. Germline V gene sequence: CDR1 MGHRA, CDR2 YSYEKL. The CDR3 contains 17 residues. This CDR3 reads CASSPNHFGESNQPQHF. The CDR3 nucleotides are TGCGCCAGCAGCCCCAATCATTTCGGGGAAAGCAATCAGCCCCAGCATTTT.

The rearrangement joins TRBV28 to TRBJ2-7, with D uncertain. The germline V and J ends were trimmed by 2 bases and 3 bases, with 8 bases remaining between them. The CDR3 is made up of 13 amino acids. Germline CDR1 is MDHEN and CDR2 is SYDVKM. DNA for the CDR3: TGTGCCAGCAGTTTAGCGAGCGTCTACGAGCAGTACTTC. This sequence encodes CASSLASVYEQYF.

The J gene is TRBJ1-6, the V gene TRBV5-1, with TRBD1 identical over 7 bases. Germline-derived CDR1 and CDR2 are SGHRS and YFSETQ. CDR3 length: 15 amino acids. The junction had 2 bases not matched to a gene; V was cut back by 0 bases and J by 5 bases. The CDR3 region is CASSLEGTDNSPLHF. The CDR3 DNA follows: TGCGCCAGCAGCTTGGAGGGGACAGATAATTCACCCCTCCACTTT.

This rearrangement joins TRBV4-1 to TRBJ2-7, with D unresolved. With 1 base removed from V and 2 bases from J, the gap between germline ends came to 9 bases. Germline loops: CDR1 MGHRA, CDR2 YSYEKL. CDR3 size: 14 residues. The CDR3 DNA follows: TGCGCCAGCAGCCAAGTGGGCTCCACCTACGAGCAGTACTTC. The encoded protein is CASSQVGSTYEQYF.

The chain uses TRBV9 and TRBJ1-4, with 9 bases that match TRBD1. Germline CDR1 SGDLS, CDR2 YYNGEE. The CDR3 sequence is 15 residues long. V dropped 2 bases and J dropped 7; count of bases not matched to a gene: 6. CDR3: CASSVLQGAGEKLFF. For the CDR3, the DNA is TGTGCCAGCAGCGTTCTACAGGGGGCCGGTGAAAAACTGTTTTTT. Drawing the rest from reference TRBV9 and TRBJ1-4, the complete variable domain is DSGVTQTPKHLITATGQRVTLRCSPRSGDLSVYWYQQSLDQGLQFLIQYYNGEERAKGNILERFSAQQFPDLHSELNLSSLELGDSALYFCASSVLQGAGEKLFFGSGTQLSVL.

The CDR3 DNA reads TGTGCCAGTGAGGACAGCCTAACCGGGGAGCTGTTTTTT. Its translation is CASEDSLTGELFF. The chain joins TRBV11-2 to TRBJ2-2; a possible D gene is TRBD1 (6 bases). V was clipped by 9 bases and J by 5 bases, with 13 bases between them. The CDR3 runs to 13 residues. Per germline, CDR1 SGHAT and CDR2 FQNNGV.

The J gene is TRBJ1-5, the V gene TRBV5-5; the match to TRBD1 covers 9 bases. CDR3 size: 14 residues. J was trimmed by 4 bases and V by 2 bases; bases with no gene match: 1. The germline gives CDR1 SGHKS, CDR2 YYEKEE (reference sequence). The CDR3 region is CASSLQGANQPQHF. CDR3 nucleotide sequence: TGTGCCAGCAGCTTACAGGGGGCGAATCAGCCCCAGCATTTT.

DNA of the CDR3: TGTGCCAGCAGCTTAGATCGGACCGGGGAGCTGTTTTTT. Translated: CASSLDRTGELFF. V usage is TRBV11-2 and J usage is TRBJ2-2, with unresolved D. Germline V lookup: CDR1 SGHAT, CDR2 FQNNGV. V was shortened by 0 bases and J by 5 bases, with 4 bases between the two germline ends. The CDR3 consists of 13 residues.

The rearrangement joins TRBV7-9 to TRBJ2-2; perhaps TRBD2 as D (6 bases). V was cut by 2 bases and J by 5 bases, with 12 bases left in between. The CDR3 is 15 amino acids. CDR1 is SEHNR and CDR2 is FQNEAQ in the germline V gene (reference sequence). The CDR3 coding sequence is TGTGCCAGCAGCTTAAGGGACTGGGAGACCGGGGAGCTGTTTTTT. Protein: CASSLRDWETGELFF.

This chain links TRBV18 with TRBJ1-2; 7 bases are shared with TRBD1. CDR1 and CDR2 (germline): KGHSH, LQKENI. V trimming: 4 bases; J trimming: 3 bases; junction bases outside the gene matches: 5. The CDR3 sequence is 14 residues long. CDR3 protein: CASSRQGTDYGYTF. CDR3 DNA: TGTGCCAGCTCACGACAGGGAACAGACTATGGCTACACCTTC.

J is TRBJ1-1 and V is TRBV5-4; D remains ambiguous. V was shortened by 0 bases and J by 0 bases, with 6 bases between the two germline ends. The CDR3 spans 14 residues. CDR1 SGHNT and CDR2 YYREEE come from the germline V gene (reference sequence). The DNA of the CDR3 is TGTGCCAGCAGCTTGGGAGTACTGAACACTGAAGCTTTCTTT. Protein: CASSLGVLNTEAFF.

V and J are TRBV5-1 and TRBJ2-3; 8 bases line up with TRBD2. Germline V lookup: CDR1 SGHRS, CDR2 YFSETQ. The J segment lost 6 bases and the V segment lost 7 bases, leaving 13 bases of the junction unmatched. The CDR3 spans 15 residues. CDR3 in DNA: TGCGCCAGCCGCTCGAGCGGGGGCCGGGTGGATACGCAGTATTTT. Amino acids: CASRSSGGRVDTQYF.

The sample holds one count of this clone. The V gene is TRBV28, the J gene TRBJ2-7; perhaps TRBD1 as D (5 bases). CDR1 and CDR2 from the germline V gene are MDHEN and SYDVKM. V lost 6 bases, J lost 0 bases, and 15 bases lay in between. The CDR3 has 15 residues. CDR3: CASRPTGYVSYEQYF. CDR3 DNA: TGTGCCAGCAGGCCCACAGGCTACGTCTCCTACGAGCAGTACTTC.

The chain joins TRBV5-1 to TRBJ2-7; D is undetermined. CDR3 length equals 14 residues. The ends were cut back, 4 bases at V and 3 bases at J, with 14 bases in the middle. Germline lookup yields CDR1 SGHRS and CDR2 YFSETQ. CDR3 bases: TGCGCCAGCAGCGCCGACTCCACATACTACGAGCAGTACTTC. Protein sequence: CASSADSTYYEQYF.

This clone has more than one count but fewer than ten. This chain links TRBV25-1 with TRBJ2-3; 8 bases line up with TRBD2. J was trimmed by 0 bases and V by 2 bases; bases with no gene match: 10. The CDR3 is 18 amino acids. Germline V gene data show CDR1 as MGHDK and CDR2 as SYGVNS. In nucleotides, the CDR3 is TGTGCCAGCAGTGAAACTAGAGGGACTAGGGGGAGCACAGATACGCAGTATTTT. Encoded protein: CASSETRGTRGSTDTQYF.